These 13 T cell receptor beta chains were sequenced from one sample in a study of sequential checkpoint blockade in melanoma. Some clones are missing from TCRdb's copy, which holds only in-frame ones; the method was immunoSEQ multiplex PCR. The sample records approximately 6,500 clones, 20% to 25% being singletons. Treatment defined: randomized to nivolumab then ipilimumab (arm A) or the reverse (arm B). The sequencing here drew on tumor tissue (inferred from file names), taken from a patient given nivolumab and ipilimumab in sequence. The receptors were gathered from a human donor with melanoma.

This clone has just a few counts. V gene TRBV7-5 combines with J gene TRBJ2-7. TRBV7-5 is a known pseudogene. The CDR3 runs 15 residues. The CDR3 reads CASSPMDRNPYEQYF. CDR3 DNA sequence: TGTGCCAGCAGCCCAATGGACCGCAATCCCTACGAGCAGTACTTC.

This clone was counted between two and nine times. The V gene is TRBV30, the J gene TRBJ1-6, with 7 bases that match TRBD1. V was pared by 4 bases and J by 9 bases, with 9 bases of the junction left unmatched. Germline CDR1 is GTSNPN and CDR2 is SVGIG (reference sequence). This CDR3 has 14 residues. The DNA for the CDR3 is TGTGCCTGGATGGACAGGTGGGATGGTTCACCCCTCCACTTT. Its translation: CAWMDRWDGSPLHF.

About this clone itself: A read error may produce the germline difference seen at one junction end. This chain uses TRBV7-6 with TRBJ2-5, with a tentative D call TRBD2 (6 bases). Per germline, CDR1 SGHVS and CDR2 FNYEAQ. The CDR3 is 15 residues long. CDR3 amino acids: CASTLGGVRVETQYF. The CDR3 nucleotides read TGTGCCAGCACCTTAGGAGGGGTAAGGGTGGAGACCCAGTACTTC.

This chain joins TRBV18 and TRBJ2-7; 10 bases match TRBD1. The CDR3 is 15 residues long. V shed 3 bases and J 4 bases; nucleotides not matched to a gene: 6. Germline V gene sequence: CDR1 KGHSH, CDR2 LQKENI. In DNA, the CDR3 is TGTGCCAGCTCACCCCGACAGGGGGCAGGGTACGAGCAGTACTTC. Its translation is CASSPRQGAGYEQYF.

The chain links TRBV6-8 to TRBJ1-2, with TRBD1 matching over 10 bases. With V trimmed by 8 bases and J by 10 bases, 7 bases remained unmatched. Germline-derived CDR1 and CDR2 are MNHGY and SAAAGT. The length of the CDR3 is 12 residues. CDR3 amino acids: CASAGTGDVYTF. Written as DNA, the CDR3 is TGTGCCAGCGCCGGGACAGGGGACGTCTACACCTTC.

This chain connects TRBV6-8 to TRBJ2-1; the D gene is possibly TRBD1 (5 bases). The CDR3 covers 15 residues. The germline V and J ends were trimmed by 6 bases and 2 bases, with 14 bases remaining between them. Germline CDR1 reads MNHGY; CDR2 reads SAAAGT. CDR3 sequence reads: CASSRQQDTYNEQFF. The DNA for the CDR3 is TGTGCCAGCAGCAGACAGCAGGACACCTACAATGAGCAGTTCTTC.

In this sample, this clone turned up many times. The DNA of the CDR3 is TGTGCCAGCAGCTCGCAGGGGGCCGGGATTGAGACTGAAGCTTTCTTT. It yields the protein CASSSQGAGIETEAFF. The rearrangement links TRBV11-3 to TRBJ1-1; 8 positions agree with TRBD1. This CDR3 region has 16 residues. J gave up 5 bases and V 4 bases, and 12 bases lay outside the gene matches. The germline V gene has CDR1 SGHNT and CDR2 YENEEA.

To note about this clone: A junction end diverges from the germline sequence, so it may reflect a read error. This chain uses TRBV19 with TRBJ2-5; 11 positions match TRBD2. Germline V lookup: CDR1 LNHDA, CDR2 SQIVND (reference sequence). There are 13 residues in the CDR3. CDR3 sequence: CASRIAGGETQYF. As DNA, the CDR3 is TGTGCCAGTAGAATAGCGGGAGGGGAGACCCAGTACTTC.

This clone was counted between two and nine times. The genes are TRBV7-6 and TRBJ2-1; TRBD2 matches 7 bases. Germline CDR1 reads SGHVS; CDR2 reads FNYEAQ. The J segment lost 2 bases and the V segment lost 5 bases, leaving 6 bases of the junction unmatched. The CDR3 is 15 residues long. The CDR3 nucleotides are TGTGCCAGCAGCCCCGGGGACTACCCCTACAATGAGCAGTTCTTC. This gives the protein CASSPGDYPYNEQFF.

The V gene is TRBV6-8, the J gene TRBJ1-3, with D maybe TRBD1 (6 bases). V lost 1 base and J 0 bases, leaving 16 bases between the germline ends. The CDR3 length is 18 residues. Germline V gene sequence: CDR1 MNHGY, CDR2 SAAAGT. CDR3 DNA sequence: TGTGCCAGCAGTTACTTCTACCCGGACAGCTACTCTGGAAACACCATATATTTT. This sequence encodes CASSYFYPDSYSGNTIYF.

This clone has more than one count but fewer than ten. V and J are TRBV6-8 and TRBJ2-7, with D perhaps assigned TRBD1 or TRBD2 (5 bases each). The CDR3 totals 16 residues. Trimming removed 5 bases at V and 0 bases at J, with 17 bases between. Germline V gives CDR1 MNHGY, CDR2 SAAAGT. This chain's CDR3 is CASSEKPGTGSYEQYF. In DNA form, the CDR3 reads TGTGCCAGCAGTGAGAAGCCCGGGACGGGCTCCTACGAGCAGTACTTC.

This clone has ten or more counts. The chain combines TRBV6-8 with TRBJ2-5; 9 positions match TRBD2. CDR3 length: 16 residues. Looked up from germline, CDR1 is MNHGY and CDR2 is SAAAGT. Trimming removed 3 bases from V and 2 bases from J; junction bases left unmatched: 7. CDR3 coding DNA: TGTGCCAGCAGTTATACGCTAGCGGGGCGGCAAGAGACCCAGTACTTC. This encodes CASSYTLAGRQETQYF.

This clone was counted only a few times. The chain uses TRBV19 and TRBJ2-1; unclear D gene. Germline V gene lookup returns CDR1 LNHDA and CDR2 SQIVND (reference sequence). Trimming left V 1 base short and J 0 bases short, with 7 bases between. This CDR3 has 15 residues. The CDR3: CASSIVLSSYNEQFF. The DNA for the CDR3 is TGTGCCAGTAGTATAGTACTAAGCTCCTACAATGAGCAGTTCTTC.